The present entry profiles one TCR beta chain with its context. With random hexamers, reverse transcription was performed on about 0.5 to 1 ug of RNA. TCRdb processed the immunoSEQ multiplex PCR reads anew with MiXCR; each CDR3 protein has one entry. The sample has more than 150,000 distinct CDR3 sequences; 85% to 95% are singletons. This sample was taken from a study of CD8 T cells in Susac syndrome. V was pared by 0 bases and J by 5 bases, with 11 bases between. The CDR3 covers 15 residues. Germline CDR1 and CDR2: SGDLS and YYNGEE. This TCR was sampled from a human donor with multiple sclerosis. The chain joins TRBV9 to TRBJ2-2; maybe TRBD2 (6 bases). Source material: CD8+ T cells from PBMCs. CDR3 region: CASSVGDAGTGELFF. Written as DNA, the CDR3 is TGTGCCAGCAGCGTAGGGGACGCGGGAACCGGGGAGCTGTTTTTT.